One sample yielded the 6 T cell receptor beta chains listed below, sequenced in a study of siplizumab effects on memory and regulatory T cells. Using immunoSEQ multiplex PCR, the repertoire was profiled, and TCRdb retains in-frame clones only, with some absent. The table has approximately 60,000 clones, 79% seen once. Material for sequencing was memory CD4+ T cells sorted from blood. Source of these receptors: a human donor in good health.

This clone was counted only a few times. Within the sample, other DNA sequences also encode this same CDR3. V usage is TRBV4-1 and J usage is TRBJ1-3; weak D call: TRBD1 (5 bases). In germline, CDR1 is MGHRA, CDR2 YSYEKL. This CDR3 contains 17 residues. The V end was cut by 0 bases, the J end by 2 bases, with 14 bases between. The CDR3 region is CASSQDGGGLAGNTIYF. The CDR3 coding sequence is TGCGCCAGCAGCCAAGATGGGGGGGGTTTGGCTGGAAACACCATATATTTT.

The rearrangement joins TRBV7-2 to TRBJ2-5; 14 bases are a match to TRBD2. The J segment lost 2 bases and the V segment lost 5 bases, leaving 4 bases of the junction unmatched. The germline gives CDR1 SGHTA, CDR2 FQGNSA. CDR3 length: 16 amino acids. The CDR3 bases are TGTGCCAGCAGCCGACGGACTAGCGGGGGGCAAGAGACCCAGTACTTC. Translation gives CASSRRTSGGQETQYF.

CDR3 sequence reads: CASKLKGRNYGYTF. CDR3 coding DNA: TGTGCCAGCAAACTCAAGGGGCGTAACTATGGCTACACCTTC. V gene TRBV28 combines with J gene TRBJ1-2; possible D gene TRBD1, 5 bases. From germline, CDR1 is MDHEN and CDR2 SYDVKM. Trimming left V 7 bases short and J 1 base short, with 13 bases between. The CDR3 length is 14 residues.

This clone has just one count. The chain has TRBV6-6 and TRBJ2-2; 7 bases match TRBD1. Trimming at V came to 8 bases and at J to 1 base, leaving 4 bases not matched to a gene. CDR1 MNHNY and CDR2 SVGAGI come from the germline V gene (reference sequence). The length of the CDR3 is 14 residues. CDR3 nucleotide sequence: TGTGCCAGCTACCGGGACAGGAACACCGGGGAGCTGTTTTTT. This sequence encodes CASYRDRNTGELFF.

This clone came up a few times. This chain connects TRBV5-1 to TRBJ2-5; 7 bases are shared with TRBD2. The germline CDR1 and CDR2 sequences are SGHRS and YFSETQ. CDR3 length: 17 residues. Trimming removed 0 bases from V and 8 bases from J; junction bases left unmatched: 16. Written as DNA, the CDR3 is TGCGCCAGCAGCTTGGTCGGGCGAGCGGGGTTGGCGGGAACCCAGTACTTC. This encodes CASSLVGRAGLAGTQYF.

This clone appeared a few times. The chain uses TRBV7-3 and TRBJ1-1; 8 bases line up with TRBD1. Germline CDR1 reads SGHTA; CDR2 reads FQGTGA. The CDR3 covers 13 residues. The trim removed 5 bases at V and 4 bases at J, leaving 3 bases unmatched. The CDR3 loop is CASSTTGGTEAFF. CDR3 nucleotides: TGTGCCAGCAGCACTACAGGGGGCACTGAAGCTTTCTTT. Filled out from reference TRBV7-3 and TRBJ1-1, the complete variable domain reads GAGVSQTPSNKVTEKGKYVELRCDPISGHTALYWYRQSLGQGPEFLIYFQGTGAADDSGLPNDRFFAVRPEGSVSTLKIQRTERGDSAVYLCASSTTGGTEAFFGQGTRLTVV.